The clone carrying this TCR beta chain is medium-sized in the sample. In germline, CDR1 is ENHRY, CDR2 SYGVKD. CDR3 length equals 15 residues. Trimming took off 0 bases at V and 4 bases at J, with 11 bases between the two ends. This specimen belongs to a study of HIV-infected patients and healthy controls. Whole blood was used without fractionation, so all unsorted peripheral T cells were included. Donors were HIV-infected adults who had not yet started antiretroviral therapy but were about to begin. Reverse transcription used 450 to 550 ng RNA and constant-region primers for alpha and beta. Each of the alpha and beta chains got its own library through chain-specific third strand synthesis with indices. In TCRdb, the 5' RACE reads were re-called with MiXCR into one record per CDR3 protein. The sample lists 7,000 to 8,500 distinct CDR3 sequences; 6.1% were seen once.

The chain links TRBV10-3 to TRBJ2-3, with D possibly TRBD2 on 7 matching bases. The sequencing used blood, collected before antiretroviral therapy. This TCR derives from an adult with HIV infection. CDR3 sequence (DNA): TGTGCCATCAGTGAGTCAGGGGGGGGCGCAGATACGCAGTATTTT. It codes for CAISESGGGADTQYF.